This T cell receptor beta chain originates from a study of blood T cell repertoires in COVID-19. As for the study in general: COVID-19 samples from acute and convalescent phases originated in the United States, Italy and Spain. From T cells, B-cell-depleted T cells, or PBMCs came the material, which was cDNA or gDNA.

Authors' data handling: Reference gene primer amplification gave nucleated cell count estimates. Libraries were prepared by immunoSEQ multiplex PCR; TCRdb keeps only in-frame clonotypes and omits some of them. D and trimming come from the DNA, and the V and J calls and clone size come from that table. The sample includes 100,000 or so clones, around 87% of them seen just once. Germline V gives CDR1 SQVTM, CDR2 ANQGSEA. V trimming: 5 bases; J trimming: 0 bases; junction bases outside the gene matches: 9. This CDR3 is 18 amino acids long. The chain uses TRBV29-1 and TRBJ2-1, with 14 nucleotides matching TRBD2. The sequencing input was peripheral blood. The clonotype was recovered from a man aged 50-59 years with active or convalescent COVID-19. The CDR3 nucleotides are TGCAGCGTTTATTCCCCGGGACTAGCGGGGGCCTCCTACAATGAGCAGTTCTTC. It codes for CSVYSPGLAGASYNEQFF.